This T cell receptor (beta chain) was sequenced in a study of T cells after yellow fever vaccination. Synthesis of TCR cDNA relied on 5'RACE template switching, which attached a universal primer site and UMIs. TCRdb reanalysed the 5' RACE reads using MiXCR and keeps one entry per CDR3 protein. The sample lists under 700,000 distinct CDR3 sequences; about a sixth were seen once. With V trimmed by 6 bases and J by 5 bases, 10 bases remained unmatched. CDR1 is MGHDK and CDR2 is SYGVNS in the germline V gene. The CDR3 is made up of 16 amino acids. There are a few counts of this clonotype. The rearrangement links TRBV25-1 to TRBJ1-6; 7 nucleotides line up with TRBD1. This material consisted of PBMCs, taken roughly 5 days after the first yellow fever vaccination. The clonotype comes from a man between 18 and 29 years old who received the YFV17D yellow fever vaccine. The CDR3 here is CASSPDDRADNSPLHF. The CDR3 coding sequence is TGTGCCAGCAGCCCAGACGACAGGGCCGATAATTCACCCCTCCACTTT. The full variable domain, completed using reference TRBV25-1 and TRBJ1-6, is EADIYQTPRYLVIGTGKKITLECSQTMGHDKMYWYQQDPGMELHLIHYSYGVNSTEKGDLSSESTVSRIRTEHFPLTLESARPSHTSQYLCASSPDDRADNSPLHFGNGTRLTVT.